There are a few counts of the clone carrying this T cell receptor beta chain. Its matching antigen is unknown. The data were obtained in a study of beta chain features in type 1 diabetes. General study points: Equally in patients and controls, PCR might preferentially amplify shorter templates.

CDR3 length: 16 residues. V lost 0 bases and J lost 1, with 13 bases in between. Per the germline V gene, CDR1 is SGHRS and CDR2 is YFSETQ. All of the isolated RNA was reverse transcribed, so expressed TCRB transcripts were sequenced. Here immunoSEQ multiplex PCR was the method, and the copy in TCRdb shows in-frame clones only, minus some. Among 200,000 to 250,000 clones, under 13% were seen once, and the ten largest hold about 1.2%. The TCR comes from a man between 18 and 35 years old in good health. The chain joins TRBV5-1 to TRBJ2-5; D gene uncertain. The sample comprised central memory CD4+ T cells from blood. For the CDR3, the DNA is TGCGCCAGCAGCTTGGCCGTATCCGGGTTCCAAGAGACCCAGTACTTC. This translates into CASSLAVSGFQETQYF.